A selection of T cell receptor beta chains follows, all from one sample in a study of blood T cell repertoires in COVID-19. Clones were sequenced by immunoSEQ multiplex PCR, and TCRdb holds only the in-frame ones, with some missing. The table records around 250,000 clones, about 80% of them present only once. Source material: peripheral blood. These receptors were obtained from a man in his fifties or sixties with active or convalescent COVID-19. Each CDR3 is given with its conserved first and last residue. Each record gives: V gene, J gene, D gene, clone size, CDR3 protein, CDR3 DNA. The D gene is left open where the match is weak. For some rows the clone size is stated as once, few or many, or as a class when expanded; others skip it.

TRBV11-1,TRBJ1-1,.,.,CASSSGHRDGATEAFF,TGTGCCAGCAGCTCCGGGCATAGGGATGGGGCCACTGAAGCTTTCTTT
TRBV5-1,TRBJ2-7,TRBD2,many,CASSLVLAGDLSYEQYF,TGCGCCAGCAGCTTGGTCCTAGCGGGGGACCTCTCCTACGAGCAGTACTTC
TRBV5-1,TRBJ2-2,.,.,CASSFLRGSGELFF,TGCGCCAGCAGCTTTCTGAGGGGGTCGGGGGAGCTGTTTTTT
TRBV7-2,TRBJ1-1,.,.,CASSLAGGNTEAFF,TGTGCCAGCAGCTTAGCGGGGGGGAACACTGAAGCTTTCTTT
TRBV15,TRBJ1-5,TRBD1,.,CATSILGTGIQPQHF,TGTGCCACCAGCATACTCGGGACAGGGATTCAGCCCCAGCATTTT
TRBV28,TRBJ1-2,.,few,CASWGREERSYGYTF,TGTGCCAGCTGGGGCAGGGAAGAGAGGAGCTATGGCTACACCTTC
TRBV11-1,TRBJ1-3,.,.,CASSLGLGNTIYF,TGTGCCAGCAGCTTAGGACTTGGAAACACCATATATTTT
TRBV7-6,TRBJ2-3,TRBD1,.,CASSHRDRVLADTQYF,TGTGCCAGCAGCCACCGGGACAGGGTGTTAGCAGATACGCAGTATTTT
TRBV19,TRBJ1-4,.,.,CASAVRGENEKLFF,TGTGCCAGTGCCGTGCGGGGGGAGAATGAAAAACTGTTTTTT
TRBV6-6,TRBJ1-1,.,.,CASSSTGLGNTEAFF,TGTGCCAGCAGTTCCACAGGGTTGGGGAACACTGAAGCTTTCTTT
TRBV5-1,TRBJ1-1,.,.,CASSDFRANTEAFF,TGCGCCAGCAGCGACTTCAGGGCGAACACTGAAGCTTTCTTT
TRBV12-5,TRBJ2-5,TRBD1,.,CASGRDRAQETQYF,TGTGCTAGTGGGCGGGACAGGGCCCAAGAGACCCAGTACTTC
TRBV28,TRBJ1-5,TRBD1,.,CASSLRDRPNQPQHF,TGTGCCAGCAGTCTCCGGGACAGGCCCAATCAGCCCCAGCATTTT
TRBV2,TRBJ1-6,.,.,CASTRTVPSSPLHF,TGTGCCAGCACTCGGACAGTCCCCAGTTCACCCCTCCACTTT
TRBV9,TRBJ2-3,TRBD2,.,CASSVEASGGRDTQYF,TGTGCCAGCAGCGTAGAGGCTAGCGGGGGAAGAGATACGCAGTATTTT
TRBV6-2/TRBV6-3,TRBJ2-5,TRBD1,few,CASSSRDRETQYF,TGTGCCAGCAGTTCCCGGGACAGGGAGACCCAGTACTTC
TRBV30,TRBJ2-2,.,.,CAWSNHGSTGELFF,TGTGCCTGGAGTAACCATGGCAGCACCGGGGAGCTGTTTTTT
TRBV2,TRBJ2-5,TRBD2,.,CASSTTSGGTQYF,TGTGCCAGCAGCACGACTAGCGGGGGGACCCAGTACTTC
TRBV30,TRBJ1-6,.,once,CAWSARDNSPLHF,TGTGCCTGGAGTGCAAGAGATAATTCACCCCTCCACTTT
TRBV19,TRBJ1-1,.,.,CASSRDWRNTEAFF,TGTGCCAGTAGTAGGGACTGGCGGAACACTGAAGCTTTCTTT
TRBV7-8,TRBJ2-3,.,once,CASSFRRSGDTQYF,TGTGCCAGCAGCTTCCGCCGATCGGGGGATACGCAGTATTTT
TRBV3-1/TRBV3-2,TRBJ2-1,TRBD2,.,CASSLAGLAGNNEQFF,TGTGCCAGCAGCCTCGCCGGACTAGCGGGGAACAATGAGCAGTTCTTC